The T cell receptor beta chain described here comes from a study of shared clonotypes between healthy human individuals. About the study: Donors had three CD4 naive, three CD4 memory, two CD8 naive and one CD8 memory plate apiece. Study-wide results and limits: The authors sampled blood alone, and tissue repertoires likely differ.

Genomic DNA per cell subset filled all wells of several immunoSEQ plates. Profiled with immunoSEQ multiplex PCR; TCRdb holds only in-frame clones, not every one. The data show some 2,500,000 clones, roughly 93% seen once. V dropped 1 base and J dropped 3 bases, with 16 bases sitting between them. CDR3 length: 16 residues. Germline CDR1 reads LNHNV; CDR2 reads YYDKDF (reference sequence). As to this clone: The target antigen is unknown.

The rearrangement joins TRBV15 to TRBJ2-7; D is unclear. Sequencing was performed on naive CD4+ T cells from PBMCs. Subset defined: CD45RA+ positively selected. The sequence was collected from a man younger than 30 in good health. Some clones in this sample may be carry-over from other donors' samples. The CDR3, as DNA: TGTGCCACCAGCAGAGTGAGTCCTGATACCTTCTACGAGCAGTACTTC. This codes for CATSRVSPDTFYEQYF.